This T cell receptor (beta chain) was captured in a study of post-analysis software for immune sequencing data. V dropped 1 base and J dropped 2; count of bases not matched to a gene: 7. In germline, CDR1 is SGHRS, CDR2 YFSETQ. The CDR3 has 16 amino acids. Turning to this clonotype: What it binds is unknown.

The TCR beta cDNA libraries contained unique molecular identifiers. A population of roughly 0.85 to 11 million T cells gave rise to about half a million cDNA molecules. Using its own MiXCR run on the PCR reads, TCRdb lists one record per CDR3 protein. The repertoire holds approximately 730,000 distinct CDR3 sequences, with roughly 46% as singletons. Points from the study as a whole: Patients with multiple sclerosis recorded significantly lower normalized Chao1 diversity than controls, the study found. Co-batched samples clustered tightly together by F measure. Patients carried a handful of TRBV segments more frequently than controls did, and TRBV5-6, TRBV5-1 and TRBV20-1 were among them.

Input material: blood. This TCR was recovered from a girl between 5 and 17 years old with multiple sclerosis. The chain links TRBV5-1 to TRBJ2-3; 7 nucleotides match TRBD2. The CDR3 region is CASSLKTSSSTDTQYF. The CDR3 nucleotides are TGCGCCAGCAGCTTGAAGACTAGCAGTTCCACAGATACGCAGTATTTT.